The sample holds one count of the clone carrying this T cell receptor (beta chain). These data are taken from a study of blood T cell repertoires in COVID-19. Overall study: PBMCs, B-cell-depleted T cells, or T cells provided the cDNA or gDNA that made up the material.

Original data processing: Estimates of nucleated cell counts were drawn from the amplification of reference gene primers. Profiled with immunoSEQ multiplex PCR; TCRdb holds only in-frame clones, not every one. The D gene and trimming were derived from the DNA, and the V and J assignments and clone size from that table. In the table there are about 140,000 clones, 60% to 85% of which are singletons. Trimming took 5 bases from V and 4 from J, leaving 14 bases between them. Germline CDR1 MDHEN, CDR2 SYDVKM. There are 15 residues in the CDR3. This chain joins TRBV28 and TRBJ1-4; D may be TRBD1 (5 bases). Sample: peripheral blood. The receptor was derived from a woman at least 80 years old with active or convalescent COVID-19. DNA for the CDR3: TGTGCCAGCAGTGACCAGACAGAACATAATGAAAAACTGTTTTTT. Translated: CASSDQTEHNEKLFF.